This T cell receptor beta chain was recorded in a study of regulatory T cells in long-lasting Graves disease. Library construction for TCR beta used iRepertoire HTBI primers and Arm-PCR of CDR3 regions. TCRdb recomputed calls from the multiplex PCR reads with MiXCR, one row per CDR3 protein. Among 400,000 to 500,000 distinct CDR3 sequences listed, 13% to 15% were seen once. There are many counts of this clonotype. Its antigen remains unidentified. Time point noted: newly diagnosed GD, antithyroid drugs for less than 3 months. PBMCs provided the RNA from which the TCR library was made. The CDR3 is 14 residues long. Deletions cut 1 base from V and 4 bases from J, with 11 bases between. CDR1 and CDR2 from the germline V gene are DFQATT and SNEGSKA (reference sequence). Study conclusions and caveats: Those with persistent disease had in common more public clonotypes (about 2,500) than new patients (roughly 1,000). Persistent disease was associated with favored TRBV28 usage and with favored use of TRBJ1-2 and TRBJ2-5.

This sample was also put to use in a study of T cells in Graves' hyperthyroidism and ophthalmopathy. As reported in that work: Ophthalmopathy cases were set apart from stable hyperthyroidism by a 13 V-J model.

The specimen comprised peripheral blood mononuclear cells (PBMCs), sampled at new diagnosis, from a patient treated with antithyroid drugs. The chain has TRBV20-1 and TRBJ2-1; no definite D call. The sequence came from a woman between 50 and 59 years old with Graves disease. CDR3 sequence reads: CSARGGLGYNEQFF. The CDR3 region has the DNA TGCAGTGCTAGAGGCGGTTTAGGGTACAATGAGCAGTTCTTC.